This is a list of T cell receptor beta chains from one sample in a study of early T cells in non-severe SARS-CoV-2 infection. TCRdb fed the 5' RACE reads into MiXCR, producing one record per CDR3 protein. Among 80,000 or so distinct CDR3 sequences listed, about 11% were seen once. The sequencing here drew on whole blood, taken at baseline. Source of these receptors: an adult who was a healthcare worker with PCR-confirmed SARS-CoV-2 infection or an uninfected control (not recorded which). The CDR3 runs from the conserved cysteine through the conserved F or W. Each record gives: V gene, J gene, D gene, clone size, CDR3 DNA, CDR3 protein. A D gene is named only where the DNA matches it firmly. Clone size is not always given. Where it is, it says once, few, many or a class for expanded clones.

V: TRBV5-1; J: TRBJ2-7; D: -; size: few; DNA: TGCGCCAGCAGCTTCCAGGGGATCTCCTACGAGCAGTACTTC; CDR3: CASSFQGISYEQYF
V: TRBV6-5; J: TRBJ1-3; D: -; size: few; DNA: TGTGCCAGCAGTTACATGGGCAGCTCTGGAAACACCATATATTTT; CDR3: CASSYMGSSGNTIYF
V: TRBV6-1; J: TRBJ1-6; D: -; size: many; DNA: TGTGCCAGCAGTGAAGGGTCGGGACTGGGGAATTCACCCCTCCACTTT; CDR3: CASSEGSGLGNSPLHF
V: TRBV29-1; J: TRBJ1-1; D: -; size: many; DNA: TGCAGCGTACAAACAGCGACAGTTGAAGCTTTCTTT; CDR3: CSVQTATVEAFF
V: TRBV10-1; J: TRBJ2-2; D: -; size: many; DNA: TGCGCCAGCAGTTCAGGGGCCGGGGAGCTGTTTTTT; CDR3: CASSSGAGELFF
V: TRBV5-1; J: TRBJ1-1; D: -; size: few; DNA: TGCGCCAGCAGCTTGGATGGGTTGGGAACTGAAGCTTTCTTT; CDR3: CASSLDGLGTEAFF
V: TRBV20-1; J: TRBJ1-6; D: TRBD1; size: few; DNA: TGCAGTGCTAGTAGACAGGGGAAAAATTCACCCCTCCACTTT; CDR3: CSASRQGKNSPLHF
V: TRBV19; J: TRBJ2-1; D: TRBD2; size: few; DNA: TGTGCCAGTAGTATACGGGGGAGGGACAATGAGCAGTTCTTC; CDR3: CASSIRGRDNEQFF
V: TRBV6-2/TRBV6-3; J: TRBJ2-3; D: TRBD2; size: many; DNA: TGTGCCAGCAGTTACGGCCTAGCGGGGGCCGTAGATACGCAGTATTTT; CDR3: CASSYGLAGAVDTQYF
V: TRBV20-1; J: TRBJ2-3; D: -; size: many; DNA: TGCAGTGCTCAACAGATCTTAGGGATGGCAGATACGCAGTATTTT; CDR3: CSAQQILGMADTQYF
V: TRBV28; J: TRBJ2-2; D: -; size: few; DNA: TGTGCCAGCATAGGAACGAACACCGGGGAGCTGTTTTTT; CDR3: CASIGTNTGELFF
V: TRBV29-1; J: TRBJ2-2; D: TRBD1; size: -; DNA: TGCAGCGTTGAGGACAGGACGAACACCGGGGAGCTGTTTTTT; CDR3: CSVEDRTNTGELFF
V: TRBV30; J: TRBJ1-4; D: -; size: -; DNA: TGTGCCTGGAACTGGCAGGGAGGTGAAAAACTGTTTTTT; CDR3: CAWNWQGGEKLFF
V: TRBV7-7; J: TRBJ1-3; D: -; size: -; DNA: TGTGCCAGCAGCCCAATTGCGGGAAACACCATATATTTT; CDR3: CASSPIAGNTIYF
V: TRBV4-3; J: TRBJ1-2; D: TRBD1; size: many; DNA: TGCGCCAGCAGCCGGACTACAGGGGGCTATGGCTACACCTTC; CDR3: CASSRTTGGYGYTF
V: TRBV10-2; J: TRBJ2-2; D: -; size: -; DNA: TGCGCCAGCAGTGAGTCGAGTGGGGTTACCGGGGAGCTGTTTTTT; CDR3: CASSESSGVTGELFF
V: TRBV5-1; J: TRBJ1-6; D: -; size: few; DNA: TGCGCCAGCAGCCAGGACAGTAATTCACCCCTCCACTTT; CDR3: CASSQDSNSPLHF
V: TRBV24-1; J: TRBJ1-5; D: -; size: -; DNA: TGTGCCACTCCCAGGGAGTTGGGCAATCAGCCCCAGCATTTT; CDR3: CATPRELGNQPQHF
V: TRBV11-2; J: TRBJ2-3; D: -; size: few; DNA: TGTGCCAGCAGCTACCAGACGGCTGCATGGTCAGATACGCAGTATTTT; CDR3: CASSYQTAAWSDTQYF
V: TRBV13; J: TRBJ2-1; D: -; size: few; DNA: TGTGCCAGCAGCTTAGCGGGGCTGGGGTACAATGAGCAGTTCTTC; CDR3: CASSLAGLGYNEQFF
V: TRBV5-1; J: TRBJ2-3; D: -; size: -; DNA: TGCGCCAGCAGCCAAGGGGACTCCACAGATACGCAGTATTTT; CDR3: CASSQGDSTDTQYF
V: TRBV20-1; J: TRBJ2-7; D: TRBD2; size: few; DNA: TGCAGTGCTAGACCTCTAGCGGGGGGGCGCTACGAGCAGTACTTC; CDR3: CSARPLAGGRYEQYF
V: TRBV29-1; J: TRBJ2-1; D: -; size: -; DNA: TGCAGCGCTCAAAGGGGGGGCCGGGACAATGAGCAGTTCTTC; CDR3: CSAQRGGRDNEQFF
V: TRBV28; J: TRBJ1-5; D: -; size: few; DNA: TGTGCCAGCAGTTTAAGGGCTCAGCCCCAGCATTTT; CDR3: CASSLRAQPQHF
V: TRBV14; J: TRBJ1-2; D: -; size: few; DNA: TGTGCCAGCAGCCAAGAGCCCGGGATCCCCAGAGGGTTTGGCTACACCTTC; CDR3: CASSQEPGIPRGFGYTF
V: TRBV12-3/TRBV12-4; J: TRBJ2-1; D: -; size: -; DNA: TGTGCCAGCAGCGGTCGGGAGCCCAATGAGCAGTTCTTC; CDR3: CASSGREPNEQFF
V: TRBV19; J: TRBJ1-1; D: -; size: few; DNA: TGTGCCAGTAGTCTCCTCGTAGCTACCTCCGAAGCTTTCTTT; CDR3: CASSLLVATSEAFF
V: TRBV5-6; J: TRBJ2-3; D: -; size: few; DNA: TGTGCCAGCAGCTTGGTGTCGGGGGCGGGAGATACGCAGTATTTT; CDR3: CASSLVSGAGDTQYF
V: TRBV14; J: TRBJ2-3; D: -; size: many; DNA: TGTGCCAGCAGCCAAGCTGGGCTGGGGTATTTT; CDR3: CASSQAGLGYF
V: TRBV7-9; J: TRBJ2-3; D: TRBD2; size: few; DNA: TGTGCCAGCAGCTCCGGACTAGTTTCCGATACGCAGTATTTT; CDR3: CASSSGLVSDTQYF
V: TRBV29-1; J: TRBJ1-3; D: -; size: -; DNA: TGCAGCGTCGGCGAAGTTGGAAACACCATATATTTT; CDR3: CSVGEVGNTIYF
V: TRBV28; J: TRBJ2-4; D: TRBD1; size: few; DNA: TGTGCCAGCAGCAGAACCGGGACAGGGGGTACCGGCATTCAGTACTTC; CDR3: CASSRTGTGGTGIQYF
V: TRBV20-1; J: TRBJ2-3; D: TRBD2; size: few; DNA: TGCAGTGCCCCCCGGACTAGCGGGCAAGATACGCAGTATTTT; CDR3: CSAPRTSGQDTQYF
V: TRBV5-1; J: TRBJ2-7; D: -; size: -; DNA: TGCGCCAGCAGCGAGAAATACGAGCAGTACTTC; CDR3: CASSEKYEQYF
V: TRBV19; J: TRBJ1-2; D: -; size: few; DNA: TGTGCCAGTAGTAGGGAAGGGGCCACAGCCATTGATGGCTACACCTTC; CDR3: CASSREGATAIDGYTF
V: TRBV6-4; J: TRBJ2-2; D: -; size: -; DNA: TGTGCCAGCAGTGACGGCTCAAAGAACACCGGGGAGCTGTTTTTT; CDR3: CASSDGSKNTGELFF
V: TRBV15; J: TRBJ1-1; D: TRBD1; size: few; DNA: TGTGCCACCAGCAGACGAACCGGGACAGATGAAGCTTTCTTT; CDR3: CATSRRTGTDEAFF
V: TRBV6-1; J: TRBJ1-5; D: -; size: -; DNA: TGTGCCAGCAGGGGGGGGATCTATAGCAATCAGCCCCAGCATTTT; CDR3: CASRGGIYSNQPQHF
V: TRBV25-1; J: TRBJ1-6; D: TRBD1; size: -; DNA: TGTGCCAGCAGTGGACCGGGACAGTATAATTCACCCCTCCACTTT; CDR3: CASSGPGQYNSPLHF
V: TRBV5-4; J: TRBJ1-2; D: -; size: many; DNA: TGTGCCAGCAGCGTTCAGATTTCTAACTATGGCTACACCTTC; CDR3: CASSVQISNYGYTF
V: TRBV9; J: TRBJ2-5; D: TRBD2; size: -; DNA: TGTGCCAGCAGCTCGGGACTAGCGGGCCCTCAAGAGACCCAGTACTTC; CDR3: CASSSGLAGPQETQYF
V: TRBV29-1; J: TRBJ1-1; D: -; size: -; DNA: TGTCCTCGCGGGGAAAACACTGAAGCTTTCTTT; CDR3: CPRGENTEAFF
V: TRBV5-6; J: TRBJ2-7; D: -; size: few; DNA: TGTGCCAGCAGCTTGGTTGGAGGACGGGCCTACGAGCAGTACTTC; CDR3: CASSLVGGRAYEQYF
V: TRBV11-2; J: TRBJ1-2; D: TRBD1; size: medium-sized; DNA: TGTGCCAGCAGCTCCACCAACAGGGGCGGGTGGAATGGCTACACCTTC; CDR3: CASSSTNRGGWNGYTF
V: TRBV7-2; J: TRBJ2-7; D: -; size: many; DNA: TGTGCCAGCAGCCCCAGGGGTAGGGACAAAAGGGGGGAGCAGTACTTC; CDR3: CASSPRGRDKRGEQYF
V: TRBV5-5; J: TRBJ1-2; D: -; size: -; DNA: TGTGCCAGCAGTTATGGACTGTCTTATGGCTACACCTTC; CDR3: CASSYGLSYGYTF
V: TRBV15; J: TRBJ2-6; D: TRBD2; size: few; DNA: TGTGCCACCAGCAGAGCTAGCGGGGGTGGGGCCAACGTCCTGACTTTC; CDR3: CATSRASGGGANVLTF
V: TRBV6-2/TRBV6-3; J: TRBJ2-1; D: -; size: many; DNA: TGTGCCAGCAGCCAGGGGGGCCAAGATGAGCAGTTCTTC; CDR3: CASSQGGQDEQFF
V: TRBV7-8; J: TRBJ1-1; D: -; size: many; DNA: TGTGCCAGCAGGCGCACAGGGAACACTGAAGCTTTCTTT; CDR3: CASRRTGNTEAFF
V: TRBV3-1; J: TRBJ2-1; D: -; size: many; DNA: TGTGCCAGCAGCCAAGATCGTGCAGCCCGCTCCTACAATGAGCAGTTCTTC; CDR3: CASSQDRAARSYNEQFF
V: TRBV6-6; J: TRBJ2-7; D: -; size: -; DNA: TGTGCCAGCAGGGACACGGCGGAGCAGTACTTC; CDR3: CASRDTAEQYF
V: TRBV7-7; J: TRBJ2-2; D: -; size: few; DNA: TGTGCCAGCAGCCCTGGGGTCACATTGGGCACCGGGGAGCTGTTTTTT; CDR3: CASSPGVTLGTGELFF
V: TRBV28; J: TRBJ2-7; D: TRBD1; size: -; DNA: TGTGCCAGCAGCATTGCGGACAGGGGGCGCGAGCAGTACTTC; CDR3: CASSIADRGREQYF
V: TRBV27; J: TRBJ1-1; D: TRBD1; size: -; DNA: TGTGCCAGCAGTGTACAACAGGGGGCGACCCTTGAAGCTTTCTTT; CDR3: CASSVQQGATLEAFF
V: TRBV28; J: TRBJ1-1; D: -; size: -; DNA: TGTGCCAGCAGTTTGTCAGCCCTGAACACTGAAGCTTTCTTT; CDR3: CASSLSALNTEAFF
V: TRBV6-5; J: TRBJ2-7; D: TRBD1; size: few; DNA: TGTGCCAGCAGTCGATCCGCCCGACAGGGGGTTCCCTACGAGCAGTACTTC; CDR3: CASSRSARQGVPYEQYF